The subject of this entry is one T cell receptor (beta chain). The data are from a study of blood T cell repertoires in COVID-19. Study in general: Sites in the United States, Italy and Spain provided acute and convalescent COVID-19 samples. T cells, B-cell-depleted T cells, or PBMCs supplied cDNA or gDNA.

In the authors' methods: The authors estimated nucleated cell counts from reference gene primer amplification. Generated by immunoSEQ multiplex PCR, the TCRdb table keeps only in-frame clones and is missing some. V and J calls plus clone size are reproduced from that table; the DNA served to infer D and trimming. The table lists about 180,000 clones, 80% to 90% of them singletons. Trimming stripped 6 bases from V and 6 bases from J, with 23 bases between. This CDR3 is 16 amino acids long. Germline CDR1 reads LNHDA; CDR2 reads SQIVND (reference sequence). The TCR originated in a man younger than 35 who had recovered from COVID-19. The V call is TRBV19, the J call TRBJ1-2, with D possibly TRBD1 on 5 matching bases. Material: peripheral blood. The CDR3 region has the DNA TGTGCCAGTAGGGCGACCGGGACCACTGGGAGGGATGGCTACACCTTC. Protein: CASRATGTTGRDGYTF.